Listed here are 21 T cell receptor beta chains from one sample, sequenced in a study of T cells in Graves' hyperthyroidism and ophthalmopathy. TCR beta CDR3 regions were amplified from RNA transcripts. An initial round of RT-PCR targeting the TCR CDR3 relied on the HTBI primer set. TCRdb itself ran the multiplex PCR reads through MiXCR, one entry per CDR3 protein. The table lists hundreds of thousands of distinct CDR3 sequences, less than 30% of them singletons. The specimen was blood. These receptors all stem from a man aged 40-49 years with Graves' hyperthyroidism that later progressed to Graves' ophthalmopathy.

The V call is TRBV6-1, the J call TRBJ2-5; D gene uncertain. Trimming took off 6 bases at V and 5 bases at J, with 7 bases between the two ends. Germline CDR1 and CDR2: MNHNS and SASEGT. The CDR3 spans 11 residues. CDR3 sequence (DNA): TGTGCCAGCAGGCGCCTGGAGACCCAGTACTTC. It translates to CASRRLETQYF.

This clonotype was observed at least ten times. This chain links TRBV7-9 with TRBJ2-7; no clear D. Germline CDR1 reads SEHNR; CDR2 reads FQNEAQ (reference sequence). V was cut by 8 bases and J by 6 bases, with 17 bases left in between. The CDR3 extends over 13 amino acids. The chain's CDR3 is CASGLTTWGEQYF. CDR3 nucleotide sequence: TGTGCCAGCGGTTTGACCACCTGGGGCGAGCAGTACTTC.

This clonotype was observed many times. This chain joins TRBV12-3 or TRBV12-4 and TRBJ1-1; perhaps TRBD1 as D (6 bases). The CDR3 is 16 amino acids. V gave up 5 bases and J gave up 0 bases, with 16 bases separating them. This chain's CDR3 is CASSLDYRAMNTEAFF. The CDR3 bases are TGTGCCAGCAGTCTAGACTACAGGGCGATGAACACTGAAGCTTTCTTT.

The V and J genes are TRBV19 and TRBJ2-7; D is unclear. This CDR3 region has 13 residues. Germline V gene sequence: CDR1 LNHDA, CDR2 SQIVND (reference sequence). The V and J ends lost 4 bases and 4 bases respectively, with 11 bases between them. Here the CDR3 DNA reads TGTGCCAGTAGTAAAACGGTCTCTTACGAGCAGTACTTC. It codes for CASSKTVSYEQYF.

At least ten counts were recorded for this clonotype. CDR3 loop: CASSLSWGLATEAFF. CDR3 DNA: TGCGCCAGCAGCTTGTCATGGGGGCTGGCCACTGAAGCTTTCTTT. This chain joins TRBV5-1 and TRBJ1-1, with a tentative D call TRBD1 (6 bases). CDR1 SGHRS and CDR2 YFSETQ come from the germline V gene. Trimming took 1 base from V and 4 from J, leaving 14 bases between them. CDR3 length: 15 residues.

This clonotype appeared many times. The chain has TRBV29-1 and TRBJ1-2; D unresolved. Deletions cut 4 bases from V and 2 bases from J, with 11 bases between. This CDR3 has 13 amino acids. The germline V gene encodes CDR1 SQVTM and CDR2 ANQGSEA. CDR3 protein: CSVGWRSNYGYTF. Written as DNA, the CDR3 is TGCAGCGTTGGTTGGAGGTCCAACTATGGCTACACCTTC.

The gene calls are TRBV29-1 and TRBJ2-5; a weak D match, TRBD2 (5 bases). Trimming took off 7 bases at V and 6 bases at J, with 15 bases between the two ends. The CDR3 contains 12 residues. Germline V gives CDR1 SQVTM, CDR2 ANQGSEA. CDR3 amino acids: CSGREGQKTQYF. DNA of the CDR3: TGCAGCGGGCGAGAGGGTCAGAAGACCCAGTACTTC. The complete variable domain, with remaining parts taken from reference TRBV29-1 and TRBJ2-5, reads SAVISQKPSRDICQRGTSLTIQCQVDSQVTMMFWYRQQPGQSLTLIATANQGSEATYESGFVIDKFPISRPNLTFSTLTVSNMSPEDSSIYLCSGREGQKTQYFGPGTRLLVL.

This clonotype occurred many times. The chain carries TRBV12-3 or TRBV12-4 and TRBJ2-7, with D tentatively TRBD1 (6 bases). V was pared by 8 bases and J by 1 base, with 21 bases between. The CDR3 contains 16 residues. Here the CDR3 reads CASSGRYRDTSYEQYF. The CDR3 nucleotides are TGTGCCAGCTCTGGGCGTTACAGGGACACTTCCTACGAGCAGTACTTC.

The V call is TRBV11-1, the J call TRBJ2-7; D may be TRBD1 (5 bases). From germline, CDR1 is SGHAT and CDR2 FQDESV (reference sequence). V lost 4 bases to trimming and J lost 3 bases, with 22 bases between them. The CDR3 extends over 17 amino acids. CDR3 residues: CASSSTRVTGGIYEQYF. CDR3 sequence (DNA): TGTGCCAGCAGCTCAACCAGGGTTACGGGCGGAATCTACGAGCAGTACTTC.

About this clonotype: An end of the junction differs from the germline gene, which may be a read error. The chain is built from TRBV2 and TRBJ1-1, with D unresolved. Germline lookup yields CDR1 SNHLY and CDR2 FYNNEI. The CDR3 runs 14 residues. CDR3 protein: CASSELVSETEAFF. The CDR3 region has the DNA TGTGCCAGCAGTGAGCTCGTCAGCGAAACTGAGGCTTTCTTT.

This clonotype was observed at least ten times. This chain links TRBV5-1 with TRBJ1-1; D is possibly TRBD1 (6 bases). CDR1 SGHRS and CDR2 YFSETQ come from the germline V gene. The CDR3 sequence is 16 residues long. Trimming cost V 4 bases and J 4 bases, with 20 bases left between them. The CDR3 protein is CASSPGTMAHGTEAFF. The CDR3 DNA reads as TGCGCCAGCAGCCCCGGGACAATGGCGCACGGCACTGAAGCTTTCTTT.

This clonotype was counted ten times or more. This sequence joins TRBV12-3 or TRBV12-4 and TRBJ1-1; possible D gene TRBD1, 6 bases. The CDR3 covers 18 residues. The V end was cut by 8 bases, the J end by 3 bases, with 28 bases between. CDR3 loop: CASGRRTGGASEDTEAFF. CDR3 nucleotides: TGTGCCAGCGGACGGAGAACCGGGGGCGCGTCGGAGGACACTGAAGCTTTCTTT.

This clonotype appeared many times. This chain joins TRBV10-1 and TRBJ1-1, with D possibly matching TRBD1 (5 bases). This CDR3 region has 16 residues. The germline V gene encodes CDR1 WNHNN and CDR2 SYGVQD (reference sequence). With 0 bases removed from V and 2 bases from J, the gap between germline ends came to 13 bases. CDR3 residues: CASSESSGHSNTEAFF. Written as DNA, the CDR3 is TGCGCCAGCAGTGAGTCCAGCGGACACAGTAACACTGAAGCTTTCTTT.

This clonotype was detected many times. The V gene is TRBV25-1, the J gene TRBJ2-5; no reliable D call. V was shortened by 4 bases and J by 2 bases, with 11 bases between the two germline ends. This CDR3 contains 14 residues. In germline, CDR1 is MGHDK, CDR2 SYGVNS. The CDR3, as DNA: TGTGCCAGCAGTGGCAGATTGGGACAAGAGACCCAGTACTTC. Its protein is CASSGRLGQETQYF. The full variable domain, rest sourced from reference TRBV25-1 and TRBJ2-5, is EADIYQTPRYLVIGTGKKITLECSQTMGHDKMYWYQQDPGMELHLIHYSYGVNSTEKGDLSSESTVSRIRTEHFPLTLESARPSHTSQYLCASSGRLGQETQYFGPGTRLLVL.

A single count supports this clonotype. The chain links TRBV6-5 to TRBJ2-5, with D perhaps TRBD2 (5 bases). The CDR3 has 13 residues. Looked up from germline, CDR1 is MNHEY and CDR2 is SVGAGI. Trimming shortened V by 1 base and J by 5 bases, and 8 bases separated the two germline ends. Here the CDR3 reads CASSYLGDETQYF. In nucleotides, the CDR3 is TGTGCCAGCAGTTACTTGGGAGACGAGACCCAGTACTTC.

This clonotype has ten or more counts. The chain joins TRBV6-1 to TRBJ1-1; D may be TRBD1 (6 bases). The CDR3 runs 15 residues. V gave up 5 bases and J gave up 1 base, with 14 bases separating them. Germline CDR1 MNHNS, CDR2 SASEGT. The CDR3 is CASSQPIRGNTEAFF. The CDR3 nucleotides read TGTGCCAGCAGTCAACCTATCAGGGGGAACACTGAAGCTTTCTTT.

This clonotype was recorded many times. The rearrangement joins TRBV5-6 to TRBJ1-1; D is unresolved. In germline, CDR1 is SGHDT, CDR2 YYEEEE. Trimming left V 0 bases short and J 0 bases short, with 12 bases between. This CDR3 spans 16 amino acids. CDR3 nucleotide sequence: TGTGCCAGCAGCTTGGTCCAGCATTTTATGAACACTGAAGCTTTCTTT. This codes for CASSLVQHFMNTEAFF.

At least ten counts were recorded for this clonotype. The V and J genes are TRBV5-1 and TRBJ2-7; 8 bases match TRBD1. The CDR3 is 15 amino acids. With 4 bases clipped from V and 3 bases from J, the junction kept 9 bases outside the gene matches. The germline gives CDR1 SGHRS, CDR2 YFSETQ. Here the CDR3 reads CASSMRTGSYYEQYF. CDR3 bases: TGCGCCAGCAGCATGAGGACAGGGAGCTACTACGAGCAGTACTTC. The entire variable domain, with the rest obtained from reference TRBV5-1 and TRBJ2-7, is as follows: KAGVTQTPRYLIKTRGQQVTLSCSPISGHRSVSWYQQTPGQGLQFLFEYFSETQRNKGNFPGRFSGRQFSNSRSEMNVSTLELGDSALYLCASSMRTGSYYEQYFGPGTRLTVT.

This clonotype has at least ten counts. The V gene is TRBV4-1, the J gene TRBJ2-5; no reliable D call. The CDR3 totals 14 residues. CDR1 is MGHRA, CDR2 YSYEKL, per germline. Trimming removed 2 bases from V and 2 bases from J, with 9 bases in between. The DNA of the CDR3 is TGCGCCAGCAGCCAATTCTTGGGGCAAGAGACCCAGTACTTC. Translating it yields CASSQFLGQETQYF.

This clonotype has ten or more counts. V is TRBV7-3 and J is TRBJ1-1; D not certain. The CDR3 spans 13 residues. Trimming cost V 3 bases and J 1 base, with 6 bases left between them. The germline V gene has CDR1 SGHTA and CDR2 FQGTGA. As DNA, the CDR3 is TGTGCCAGCAGCTTTCGGTCGAACACTGAAGCTTTCTTT. This translates into CASSFRSNTEAFF.

This clonotype was detected ten times or more. The rearrangement links TRBV5-1 to TRBJ2-2; 8 bases map to TRBD1. Germline CDR1 reads SGHRS; CDR2 reads YFSETQ. The CDR3 length is 14 residues. J was trimmed by 0 bases and V by 10 bases; bases with no gene match: 5. This CDR3 is CAGGTGANTGELFF. The CDR3 bases are TGCGCCGGTGGGACAGGAGCGAACACCGGGGAGCTGTTTTTT.